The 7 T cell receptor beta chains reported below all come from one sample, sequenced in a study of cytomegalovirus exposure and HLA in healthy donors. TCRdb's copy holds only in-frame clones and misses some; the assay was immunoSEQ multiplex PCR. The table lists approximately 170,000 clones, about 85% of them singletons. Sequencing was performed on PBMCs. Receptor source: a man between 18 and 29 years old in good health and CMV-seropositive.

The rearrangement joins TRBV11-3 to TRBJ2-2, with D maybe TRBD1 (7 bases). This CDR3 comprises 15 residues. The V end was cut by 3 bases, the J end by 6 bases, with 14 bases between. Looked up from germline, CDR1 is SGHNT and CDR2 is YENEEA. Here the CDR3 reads CASSFRQGGPGELFF. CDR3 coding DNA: TGTGCCAGCAGCTTCAGACAGGGAGGACCCGGGGAGCTGTTTTTT.

CDR3 loop: CASSPGGAGNTIYF. For the CDR3, the DNA is TGCGCCAGCAGCCCCGGGGGGGCTGGAAACACCATATATTTT. The chain couples TRBV10-1 to TRBJ1-3; TRBD1 might be the D (5 bases). CDR1 and CDR2 (germline): WNHNN, SYGVQD (reference sequence). Trimming shortened V by 6 bases and J by 2 bases, and 11 bases separated the two germline ends. CDR3 length: 14 residues.

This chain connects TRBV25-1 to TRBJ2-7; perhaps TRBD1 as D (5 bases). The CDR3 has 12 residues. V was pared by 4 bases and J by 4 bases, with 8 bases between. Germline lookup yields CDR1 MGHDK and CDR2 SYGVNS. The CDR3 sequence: CASSVQGYEQYF. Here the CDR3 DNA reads TGTGCCAGCAGTGTCCAGGGTTACGAGCAGTACTTC.

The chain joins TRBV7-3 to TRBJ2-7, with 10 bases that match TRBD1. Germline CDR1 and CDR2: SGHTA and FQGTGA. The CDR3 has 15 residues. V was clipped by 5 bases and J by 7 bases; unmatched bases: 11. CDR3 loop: CASSPGTGESREQYF. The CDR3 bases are TGTGCCAGCAGCCCCGGGACAGGGGAGTCGAGGGAGCAGTACTTC.

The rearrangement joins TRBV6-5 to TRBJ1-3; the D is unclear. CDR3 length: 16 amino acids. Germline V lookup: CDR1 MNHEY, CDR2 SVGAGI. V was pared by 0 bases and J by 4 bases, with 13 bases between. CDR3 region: CASSYSAATSGNTIYF. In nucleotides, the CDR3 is TGTGCCAGCAGTTACTCGGCAGCGACTTCAGGAAACACCATATATTTT.

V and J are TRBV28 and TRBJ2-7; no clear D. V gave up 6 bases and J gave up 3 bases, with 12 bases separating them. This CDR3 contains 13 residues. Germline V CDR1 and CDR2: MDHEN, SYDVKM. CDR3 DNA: TGTGCCAGCAGACCAGCGCTAAGCTACGAGCAGTACTTC. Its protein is CASRPALSYEQYF.

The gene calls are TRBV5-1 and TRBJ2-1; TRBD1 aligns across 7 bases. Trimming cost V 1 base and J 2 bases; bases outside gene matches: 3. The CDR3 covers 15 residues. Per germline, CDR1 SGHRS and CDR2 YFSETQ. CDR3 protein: CASSLQGETYNEQFF. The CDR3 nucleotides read TGCGCCAGCAGCTTGCAGGGGGAGACCTACAATGAGCAGTTCTTC.